This record covers a single T cell receptor (beta chain). This specimen comes from a study of shared clonotypes between healthy human individuals. The assay was immunoSEQ multiplex PCR, and TCRdb's table has in-frame clones only and misses some. Of some 630,000 clones in the sample, about 96% were seen once. The naive CD8 subset, CD45RO-negative cells positively selected for CCR7, excluded terminally differentiated effector memory CD45RA+ cells. The ends lost 2 bases at V and 1 base at J; junction bases unmatched: 7. Germline CDR1 is SGHDN and CDR2 is FVKESK. The CDR3 spans 16 residues. The chain couples TRBV14 to TRBJ2-7, with 8 bases aligning to TRBD1. The sample was naive CD8+ T cells sorted from blood. The source is a woman in her thirties in good health. The CDR3 DNA follows: TGTGCCAGCAGCCAACCAGGGACAGGAATTTCCTACGAGCAGTACTTC. Translation gives CASSQPGTGISYEQYF.